Below, 5 T cell receptor beta chains from the same sample are listed, as sequenced in a study of T cells in women clearing cervical HPV infection. Measured with immunoSEQ multiplex PCR; TCRdb has only the in-frame clones, and not every one. The sample table includes around 46,000 clones. Material for sequencing was blood buffy coat. The receptors were sampled from a woman between 18 and 69 years old with a cervical HPV16 infection that either progressed to CIN3+ or cleared (not recorded which).

Worth noting for this clone: The CDR3 extends 3 residues past the end of the read, so its final part is completed from the germline J gene. The rearrangement links TRBV18 to TRBJ1-2; D is unclear. Looked up from germline, CDR1 is KGHSH and CDR2 is LQKENI. This CDR3 is 11 amino acids long. CDR3 amino acids: CASSPDYDYTF. CDR3 DNA, as far as it was read: TGTGCCAGCTCCCCCGACTACGAC.

Comment on this clone: The germline gene is not matched at one end of the junction; a read error may be the cause. CDR3 bases read: TGTGCTAGCAGCTTAAGCGCAGTTCAAGAGACG. Its protein is CASSLSAVQET. The complete CDR3 reads CASSLSAVQETQYF. This sequence joins TRBV7-7 and TRBJ2-3; D unclear. The DNA ends 3 residues before the CDR3 does, and the rest of the CDR3 is filled in from the germline J gene. This CDR3 spans 14 amino acids. Germline CDR1 is SSHAT and CDR2 is FNYEAQ (reference sequence).

Concerning this clone: Read coverage stops 3 residues before the CDR3 terminus; the germline J gene supplies the remainder. This chain uses TRBV20-1 with TRBJ2-3, with 14 bases that match TRBD2. The V gene end was trimmed by 6 bases and the J gene end by 2 bases; junction bases not matched to a gene: 4. CDR1 is DFQATT and CDR2 is SNEGSKA in the germline V gene (reference sequence). This CDR3 is built from 15 residues. CDR3 bases read: TGCAGTGCGAAGGGACTAGCGGGAGTCACAGATACG. Translated: CSAKGLAGVTDT. The full-length CDR3 reads as CSAKGLAGVTDTQYF.

A note on this clone: The CDR3 goes on 3 residues after the read ends, and that part is filled in from the germline J gene. V usage is TRBV7-2 and J usage is TRBJ1-4; possibly TRBD1 for D (6 bases). Germline V CDR1 and CDR2: SGHTA, FQGNSA. The CDR3 consists of 15 residues. The CDR3 loop is CASSPWAGEGSPLFF. CDR3 DNA (partial): TGTGCCAGCAGCCCATGGGCAGGGGAGGGTTCACCA.

To note about this clone: The junction departs from the called germline gene at one end, perhaps through a read error. The read finishes 3 residues shy of the CDR3 end, and the germline J gene is used to complete it. This rearrangement joins TRBV5-1 to TRBJ2-5; D gene unclear. Germline V gene sequence: CDR1 SGHRS, CDR2 YFSETQ. The CDR3 is 13 residues long. The CDR3 here is CTSSLVVEETQYF. CDR3 DNA (partial): TGCACCAGCAGCTTGGTAGTTGAAGAGACC.